The TCR beta chain under discussion was sequenced for a study of blood T cell repertoires in COVID-19. The overall study: Both acute and convalescent COVID-19 samples were obtained from the United States, Italy and Spain. Sources were T cells, B-cell-depleted T cells, or PBMCs; the material itself was cDNA or gDNA.

Looked up from germline, CDR1 is LNHNV and CDR2 is YYDKDF (reference sequence). CDR3 size: 13 residues. The V and J ends lost 3 bases and 6 bases respectively, with 10 bases between them. Original methodology: The assay estimated nucleated cells by amplifying reference gene primers. Clones were sequenced by immunoSEQ multiplex PCR, and TCRdb holds only the in-frame ones, with some missing. The V and J calls and clone size were taken over from that table, and D and trimming were inferred from the DNA. The sample lists 80,000 or so clones, 80% to 90% occurring once. The TCR originated in a woman of 80 years or more with acute or convalescent COVID-19. The chain employs TRBV15 and TRBJ2-3; TRBD2 might be the D (6 bases). The sample comprised peripheral blood. CDR3 amino acids: CATSSPAGDTQYF. The CDR3 bases are TGTGCCACCAGCAGCCCGGCGGGGGATACGCAGTATTTT.